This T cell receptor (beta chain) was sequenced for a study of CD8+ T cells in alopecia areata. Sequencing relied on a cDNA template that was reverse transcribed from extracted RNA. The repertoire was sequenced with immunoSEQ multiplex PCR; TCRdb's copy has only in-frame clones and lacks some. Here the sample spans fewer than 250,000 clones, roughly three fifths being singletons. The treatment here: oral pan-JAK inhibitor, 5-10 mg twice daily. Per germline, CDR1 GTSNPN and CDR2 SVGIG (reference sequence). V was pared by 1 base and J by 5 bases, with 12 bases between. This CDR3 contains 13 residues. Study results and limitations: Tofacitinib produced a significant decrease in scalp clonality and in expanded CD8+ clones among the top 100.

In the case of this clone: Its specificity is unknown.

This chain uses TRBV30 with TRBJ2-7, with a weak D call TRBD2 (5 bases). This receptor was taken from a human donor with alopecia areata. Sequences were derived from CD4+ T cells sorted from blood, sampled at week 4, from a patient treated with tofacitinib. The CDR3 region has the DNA TGTGCCTGGAGTGACGGGGTTCGGAACGAGCAGTACTTC. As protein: CAWSDGVRNEQYF.